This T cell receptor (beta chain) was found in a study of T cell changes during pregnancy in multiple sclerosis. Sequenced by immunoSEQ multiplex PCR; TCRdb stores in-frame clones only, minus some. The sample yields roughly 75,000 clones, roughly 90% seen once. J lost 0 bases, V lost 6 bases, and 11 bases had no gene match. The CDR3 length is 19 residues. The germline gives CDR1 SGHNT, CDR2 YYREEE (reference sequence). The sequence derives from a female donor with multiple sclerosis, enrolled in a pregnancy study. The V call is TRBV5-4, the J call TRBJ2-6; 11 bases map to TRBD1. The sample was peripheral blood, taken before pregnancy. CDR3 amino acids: CASIRSGTGGNSGANVLTF. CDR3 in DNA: TGTGCCAGCATTCGTTCCGGGACAGGGGGAAACTCTGGGGCCAACGTCCTGACTTTC.